The 29 T cell receptor beta chains in this list originate from one sample, sequenced in a study of shared clonotypes between healthy human individuals. TCRdb's copy holds only in-frame clones and misses some; the assay was immunoSEQ multiplex PCR. This sample carries roughly 770,000 clones, around 96% of them seen once, and the ten largest clones take less than 0.3%. The naive CD8 subset, CD45RO-negative cells positively selected for CCR7, excluded terminally differentiated effector memory CD45RA+ cells. The sample comprised naive CD8+ T cells sorted from blood. The receptors stem from a man aged 30 to 39 in good health.

This clone was found once. This sequence joins TRBV29-1 and TRBJ1-5; D gene uncertain. The germline CDR1 and CDR2 sequences are SQVTM and ANQGSEA. Trimming left V 2 bases short and J 0 bases short, with 14 bases between. The CDR3 has 16 amino acids. CDR3 sequence reads: CSVEILGIYSNQPQHF. DNA of the CDR3: TGCAGCGTTGAAATCCTGGGTATTTATAGCAATCAGCCCCAGCATTTT.

The genes are TRBV7-9 and TRBJ2-7, with a weak D call TRBD1 (5 bases). CDR1 and CDR2 (germline): SEHNR, FQNEAQ (reference sequence). This CDR3 is built from 12 residues. V shed 11 bases and J shed 5 bases, with 16 bases lying between them. The CDR3 loop reads CAFSSSGHEQYF. In DNA form, the CDR3 reads TGTGCCTTTTCTTCTTCAGGGCACGAGCAGTACTTC.

For the CDR3, the DNA is TGTGCCAGCAGTCACGACAGGGGAAATCAGCCCCAGCATTTT. Its translation: CASSHDRGNQPQHF. The chain has TRBV7-9 and TRBJ1-5; 8 positions agree with TRBD1. Germline CDR1 SEHNR, CDR2 FQNEAQ (reference sequence). With V trimmed by 6 bases and J by 4 bases, 5 bases remained unmatched. The CDR3 spans 14 residues.

The V and J genes are TRBV6-5 and TRBJ2-2, with unresolved D. CDR3 length: 15 amino acids. Germline CDR1 MNHEY, CDR2 SVGAGI. The V end lost 0 bases, the J end lost 6 bases, and 11 bases lay between the germline ends. The CDR3 loop is CASSYSTALSGELFF. In DNA, the CDR3 is TGTGCCAGCAGTTACTCAACAGCCCTCTCCGGGGAGCTGTTTTTT.

A remark on this clone: The same CDR3 arises from other DNA sequences in this sample as well. The chain recombines TRBV27 with TRBJ1-5; D remains ambiguous. The CDR3 length is 16 residues. Germline loops: CDR1 MNHEY, CDR2 SMNVEV (reference sequence). The V end was cut by 4 bases, the J end by 1 base, with 14 bases between. The CDR3 here is CASSSEAPYSNQPQHF. DNA of the CDR3: TGTGCCAGCAGTTCAGAAGCCCCGTACAGCAATCAGCCCCAGCATTTT.

The J gene is TRBJ2-7, the V gene TRBV2; 8 bases agree with TRBD2. CDR1 and CDR2 (germline): SNHLY, FYNNEI. J was trimmed by 1 base and V by 6 bases; bases with no gene match: 5. The CDR3 sequence is 14 residues long. The CDR3 is CASSPTSGSYEQYF. For the CDR3, the DNA is TGTGCCAGCAGCCCAACTAGCGGATCCTACGAGCAGTACTTC.

The V call is TRBV5-1, the J call TRBJ1-2; the D gene is possibly TRBD1 (6 bases). Between the trimmed V and J ends, which lost 2 bases and 8 bases, there was a span of 13 bases. The CDR3 covers 13 residues. Germline V lookup: CDR1 SGHRS, CDR2 YFSETQ. In DNA form, the CDR3 reads TGCGCCAGCAGCTTAACAGGGACGCGGGGCTACACCTTC. Residues: CASSLTGTRGYTF.

The V gene is TRBV5-1, the J gene TRBJ1-1, with D unclear. Germline values: CDR1 SGHRS, CDR2 YFSETQ. The CDR3 spans 16 residues. The germline V and J ends were trimmed by 7 bases and 3 bases, with 22 bases remaining between them. The DNA of the CDR3 is TGCGCCAGCCGTGGAGACCAGGTCCGGGAGGACACTGAAGCTTTCTTT. It yields the protein CASRGDQVREDTEAFF.

The chain carries TRBV19 and TRBJ2-5; TRBD2 is a possible D gene (5 bases). Germline CDR1 and CDR2: LNHDA and SQIVND (reference sequence). V was trimmed by 4 bases and J by 5 bases, leaving 5 bases between them. The length of the CDR3 is 11 residues. CDR3 region: CASSSGETQYF. Here the CDR3 DNA reads TGTGCCAGTAGTAGCGGGGAGACCCAGTACTTC.

This chain joins TRBV25-1 and TRBJ2-7; D is uncertain. Trimming left V 1 base short and J 10 bases short, with 5 bases between. The length of the CDR3 is 10 residues. The germline CDR1 and CDR2 sequences are MGHDK and SYGVNS. CDR3 sequence: CASSESPQYF. CDR3 nucleotides: TGTGCCAGCAGTGAATCGCCCCAGTACTTC.

The V gene is TRBV4-1, the J gene TRBJ1-4, with TRBD1 identical over 9 bases. The CDR3 totals 15 residues. The junction had 4 bases not matched to a gene; V was cut back by 1 base and J by 7 bases. Germline V gene lookup returns CDR1 MGHRA and CDR2 YSYEKL. CDR3 sequence: CASSQVGTGSEKLFF. CDR3 sequence (DNA): TGCGCCAGCAGCCAAGTCGGGACAGGGTCTGAAAAACTGTTTTTT.

The chain is built from TRBV27 and TRBJ2-1; D is possibly TRBD2 (6 bases). CDR3 size: 15 residues. The V end was cut by 4 bases, the J end by 1 base, with 11 bases between. Germline-derived CDR1 and CDR2 are MNHEY and SMNVEV (reference sequence). In DNA, the CDR3 is TGTGCCAGCAGTTCGGGACTCCCTTCCTACAATGAGCAGTTCTTC. Its protein product is CASSSGLPSYNEQFF.

The rearrangement links TRBV5-6 to TRBJ2-1; 12 bases align to TRBD2. V dropped 4 bases and J dropped 7; count of bases not matched to a gene: 3. Germline assignment: CDR1 SGHDT and CDR2 YYEEEE. CDR3 size: 14 residues. CDR3: CASSVGLAGNEQFF. CDR3 nucleotide sequence: TGTGCCAGCAGCGTCGGACTAGCGGGAAATGAGCAGTTCTTC.

This chain connects TRBV27 to TRBJ2-3, with D hard to call. The CDR3 runs 12 residues. The germline gives CDR1 MNHEY, CDR2 SMNVEV (reference sequence). V was trimmed by 6 bases and J by 0 bases, leaving 4 bases between them. DNA for the CDR3: TGTGCCAGCAGGCAGAGCACAGATACGCAGTATTTT. Encoded protein: CASRQSTDTQYF.

The V call is TRBV15, the J call TRBJ1-1; D is unresolved. This CDR3 is 13 amino acids long. Per germline, CDR1 LNHNV and CDR2 YYDKDF (reference sequence). V was trimmed by 4 bases and J by 2 bases, leaving 8 bases between them. CDR3 region: CATSKGGNTEAFF. The CDR3 DNA reads TGTGCCACCAGCAAAGGCGGTAACACTGAAGCTTTCTTT.

As for this clone: At one boundary the junction diverges from the germline segment, which might be a read error. This chain joins TRBV28 and TRBJ2-7, with TRBD1 matching 7 bases. Germline CDR1 MDHEN, CDR2 SYDVKM. The CDR3 totals 15 residues. The CDR3 loop is CASTLQGTHSYEQYF. For the CDR3, the DNA is TGTGCCAGCACTTTACAGGGGACGCACTCCTACGAGCAGTACTTC.

This clone has a handful of counts. This chain connects TRBV4-1 to TRBJ2-7, with 7 bases fitting TRBD1. The V and J ends lost 1 base and 3 bases, in that order; junction bases with no gene match: 6. The CDR3 covers 15 residues. Germline V gives CDR1 MGHRA, CDR2 YSYEKL. The CDR3 region is CASSQVRDRVYEQYF. As DNA, the CDR3 is TGCGCCAGCAGCCAAGTAAGAGACAGGGTCTACGAGCAGTACTTC.

This clone was seen more than once but under ten times. The chain combines TRBV9 with TRBJ2-4; D not resolved. The V end lost 3 bases, the J end lost 1 base, and 5 bases lay between the germline ends. Germline V lookup: CDR1 SGDLS, CDR2 YYNGEE. This CDR3 has 13 residues. Here the CDR3 DNA reads TGTGCCAGCAGCGGGGTCGCCAAAAACATTCAGTACTTC. Translation gives CASSGVAKNIQYF.

The genes are TRBV7-9 and TRBJ2-3, with D hard to call. V lost 5 bases and J 1 base, leaving 7 bases between the germline ends. This CDR3 contains 13 residues. The V gene's germline CDR1 is SEHNR and CDR2 FQNEAQ (reference sequence). CDR3 DNA sequence: TGTGCCAGCAGCGACATTGGCACAGATACGCAGTATTTT. It encodes CASSDIGTDTQYF.

On this clone itself: Compared with germline, one end of the junction differs, possibly owing to a read error. The V and J genes are TRBV10-1 and TRBJ1-2, with unresolved D. Germline V lookup: CDR1 WNHNN, CDR2 SYGVQD (reference sequence). The CDR3 covers 12 residues. The CDR3 loop reads CARSESAPGYTF. The DNA of the CDR3 is TGCGCCAGAAGTGAATCGGCCCCTGGCTACACCTTC.

This chain uses TRBV27 with TRBJ2-7, with 11 bases identical to TRBD2. Per the germline V gene, CDR1 is MNHEY and CDR2 is SMNVEV (reference sequence). The CDR3 is 15 residues long. V lost 8 bases to trimming and J lost 9 bases; unmatched junction nucleotides: 15. The CDR3, as DNA: TGTGCCAGCCGAAGAGGGGGACTAGCGGCCTATGGGCAGTACTTC. Translation: CASRRGGLAAYGQYF.

V is TRBV30 and J is TRBJ2-7, with D possibly being TRBD2 (5 bases). The V gene's germline CDR1 is GTSNPN and CDR2 SVGIG (reference sequence). This CDR3 comprises 13 residues. V shed 4 bases and J shed 1 base, with 11 bases lying between them. In DNA form, the CDR3 reads TGTGCCTGGAACCGGGGAATTTCCTACGAGCAGTACTTC. It translates to CAWNRGISYEQYF.

The chain has TRBV19 and TRBJ2-3; D unresolved. This CDR3 has 13 residues. Trimming left V 3 bases short and J 4 bases short, with 8 bases between. From germline, CDR1 is LNHDA and CDR2 SQIVND (reference sequence). This chain's CDR3 is CASSIWQSDTQYF. DNA for the CDR3: TGTGCCAGTAGTATCTGGCAGTCAGATACGCAGTATTTT.

The rearrangement links TRBV27 to TRBJ2-1; 7 bases are a match to TRBD1. Germline CDR1 and CDR2: MNHEY and SMNVEV (reference sequence). Unmatched junction bases numbered 8, after V lost 6 bases and J lost 3 bases. This CDR3 spans 15 amino acids. The CDR3 region has the DNA TGTGCCAGCAGGGCTGACAGGGCGGTCTACAATGAGCAGTTCTTC. Translating it yields CASRADRAVYNEQFF.

The chain is built from TRBV27 and TRBJ1-2; D is unclear. The germline CDR1 and CDR2 sequences are MNHEY and SMNVEV (reference sequence). The CDR3 covers 15 residues. Trimming pared 6 bases from V and 8 bases from J, leaving 22 bases between. The CDR3 here is CASRPLKNLFYGYTF. DNA of the CDR3: TGTGCCAGCAGACCTCTTAAAAACCTCTTCTACGGCTACACCTTC.

This chain connects TRBV7-9 to TRBJ2-1; no clear D. Trimming cost V 3 bases and J 9 bases, with 6 bases left between them. The V gene's germline CDR1 is SEHNR and CDR2 FQNEAQ (reference sequence). This CDR3 contains 11 residues. The CDR3 DNA sequence: TGTGCCAGCAGCTTCCAGGCTGAGCAGTTCTTC. It specifies CASSFQAEQFF.

The chain has TRBV5-4 and TRBJ2-5, with TRBD2 identical over 10 bases. CDR1 is SGHNT, CDR2 YYREEE, per germline (reference sequence). The J segment lost 5 bases and the V segment lost 2 bases, leaving 9 bases of the junction unmatched. CDR3 size: 16 residues. In nucleotides, the CDR3 is TGTGCCAGCAGCTTACAAGCGGGAGGGCCGAGGGAGACCCAGTACTTC. This encodes CASSLQAGGPRETQYF.

This clone was observed once. V gene TRBV7-9 combines with J gene TRBJ2-6; possible D gene TRBD2, 6 bases. CDR1 and CDR2 (germline): SEHNR, FQNEAQ (reference sequence). The CDR3 runs 17 residues. Trimming took off 5 bases at V and 0 bases at J, with 14 bases between the two ends. Here the CDR3 DNA reads TGTGCCAGCAGCCCCCGGGACTGGGCCTCTGGGGCCAACGTCCTGACTTTC. It translates to CASSPRDWASGANVLTF. Based on the CDR3 plus reference TRBV7-9 and TRBJ2-6, the full variable domain is DTGVSQNPRHKITKRGQNVTFRCDPISEHNRLYWYRQTLGQGPEFLTYFQNEAQLEKSRLLSDRFSAERPKGSFSTLEIQRTEQGDSAMYLCASSPRDWASGANVLTFGAGSRLTVL.

This clone was detected once. The CDR3 DNA follows: TGTGCCAGCAGCTCCGGACTAGCGGGAGTAGGTGAGACCCAGTACTTC. It is translated as CASSSGLAGVGETQYF. V gene TRBV9 combines with J gene TRBJ2-5; 13 bases align to TRBD2. The CDR3 has 16 residues. Trimming cost V 4 bases and J 5 bases; bases outside gene matches: 8. Per the germline V gene, CDR1 is SGDLS and CDR2 is YYNGEE.